Reported below is one T cell receptor (beta chain). Its cognate antigen is unknown. Time point defined: week 11, during vaccination. Each vaccine dose was 300 ug of mutant IDH1 20-mer peptide, with topical imiquimod. The CDR3 is 14 residues long. V shed 5 bases and J shed 3 bases, with 13 bases lying between them. Germline-derived CDR1 and CDR2 are MDHEN and SYDVKM. Sequenced by immunoSEQ multiplex PCR; TCRdb stores in-frame clones only, minus some. The profile shows about 25,000 clones, approximately 80% of them singletons. These data belong to a study of a mutant IDH1 vaccine in newly diagnosed glioma.

Sequenced material: PBMCs, taken from a glioma patient whose treatment included an IDH1 peptide vaccine. This TCR derives from a woman between 18 and 29 years old with glioma. The chain links TRBV28 to TRBJ1-2; a weak D match, TRBD1 (6 bases). DNA of the CDR3: TGTGCCAGCAGTCCGCCGGGACATGACTATGGCTACACCTTC. Its translation: CASSPPGHDYGYTF.